The 32 T cell receptor beta chains in this list originate from one sample, sequenced in a study of blood T cell repertoires in COVID-19. Sequencing used immunoSEQ multiplex PCR; TCRdb keeps in-frame clones, though not all of them. The sample shows approximately 63,000 clones, 88% of them seen only once. Sequencing input: peripheral blood. The receptors derive from an elderly woman with active COVID-19.

This CDR3 reads CASSLAGRGRTGELFF. For the CDR3, the DNA is TGTGCCAGCAGCTTAGCGGGCAGGGGCAGGACCGGGGAGCTGTTTTTT. This chain joins TRBV7-2 and TRBJ2-2; tentative D call: TRBD1 (6 bases). Germline CDR1 is SGHTA and CDR2 is FQGNSA. This CDR3 spans 16 amino acids. Trimming took off 0 bases at V and 5 bases at J, with 13 bases between the two ends. The full variable domain, its missing parts supplied by reference TRBV7-2 and TRBJ2-2, is GAGVSQSPSNKVTEKGKDVELRCDPISGHTALYWYRQSLGQGLEFLIYFQGNSAPDKSGLPSDRFSAERTGGSVSTLTIQRTQQEDSAVYLCASSLAGRGRTGELFFGEGSRLTVL.

The chain is built from TRBV10-3 and TRBJ2-2; D may be TRBD2 (6 bases). Germline V gene data show CDR1 as ENHRY and CDR2 as SYGVKD. The V end was cut by 7 bases, the J end by 4 bases, with 7 bases between. This CDR3 has 12 amino acids. DNA for the CDR3: TGTGCCATCACCGGGGGCACCGGGGAGCTGTTTTTT. Amino acids: CAITGGTGELFF.

The rearrangement uses TRBV7-9 and TRBJ1-6, with a weak D call TRBD1 (6 bases). The CDR3 has 15 amino acids. The germline V gene has CDR1 SEHNR and CDR2 FQNEAQ (reference sequence). V lost 1 base to trimming and J lost 5 bases, with 9 bases between them. CDR3 in DNA: TGTGCCAGCAGCTTAGGTCAGGGGAATAATTCACCCCTCCACTTT. Encoded protein: CASSLGQGNNSPLHF.

This clone has only one observation. The V call is TRBV28, the J call TRBJ1-5; 10 positions agree with TRBD1. This CDR3 is 17 amino acids long. Germline V gives CDR1 MDHEN, CDR2 SYDVKM. V was pared by 2 bases and J by 1 base, with 5 bases of the junction left unmatched. This CDR3 reads CASSLATGGGSNQPQHF. The CDR3 DNA sequence: TGTGCCAGCAGTTTAGCGACAGGGGGCGGAAGCAATCAGCCCCAGCATTTT.

V usage is TRBV2 and J usage is TRBJ1-4, with 7 nucleotides matching TRBD1. The CDR3 sequence is 12 residues long. Germline V gene lookup returns CDR1 SNHLY and CDR2 FYNNEI. J was trimmed by 7 bases and V by 6 bases; bases with no gene match: 2. In DNA, the CDR3 is TGTGCCAGCAGAGACAGGGCTGAAAAACTGTTTTTT. It translates to CASRDRAEKLFF.

The rearrangement links TRBV5-5 to TRBJ1-1; no reliable D call. The CDR3 has 14 residues. V dropped 2 bases and J dropped 8 bases, with 16 bases sitting between them. Germline V gives CDR1 SGHKS, CDR2 YYEKEE (reference sequence). The CDR3 spells CASSFDSGLSEAFF. The CDR3 DNA reads TGTGCCAGCAGCTTTGATTCTGGACTGAGCGAAGCTTTCTTT.

V gene TRBV5-5 combines with J gene TRBJ2-2; D remains ambiguous. With 1 base removed from V and 6 bases from J, the gap between germline ends came to 7 bases. The CDR3 spans 13 residues. Germline V gene sequence: CDR1 SGHKS, CDR2 YYEKEE (reference sequence). The DNA of the CDR3 is TGTGCCAGCAGCTTGCTACCTGCCGGGGAGCTGTTTTTT. Its translation is CASSLLPAGELFF.

This clone has just one count. The chain carries TRBV7-2 and TRBJ2-4, with a possible D match to TRBD2 (6 bases). V dropped 5 bases and J dropped 6 bases, with 8 bases sitting between them. The CDR3 has 12 amino acids. Germline lookup yields CDR1 SGHTA and CDR2 FQGNSA. CDR3 sequence reads: CASSPGGNIQYF. The CDR3 DNA reads TGTGCCAGCAGCCCCGGGGGAAACATTCAGTACTTC.

The chain employs TRBV28 and TRBJ1-1, with a weak D call TRBD1 (6 bases). V dropped 4 bases and J dropped 5 bases, with 11 bases sitting between them. CDR1 is MDHEN and CDR2 is SYDVKM in the germline V gene. This CDR3 has 13 residues. For the CDR3, the DNA is TGTGCCAGCAGTTCGCAGGGGTGGACTGAAGCTTTCTTT. Protein sequence: CASSSQGWTEAFF.

This chain links TRBV7-3 with TRBJ2-2; the D is unclear. The germline CDR1 and CDR2 sequences are SGHTA and FQGTGA. CDR3 length: 14 amino acids. The V gene lost 1 base and the J gene lost 6 bases, with 9 bases spanning the gap. The DNA of the CDR3 is TGTGCCAGCAGCTTAAATAGCATGGCCGGGGAGCTGTTTTTT. It yields the protein CASSLNSMAGELFF. Combining the CDR3 with reference TRBV7-3 and TRBJ2-2 gives the whole variable domain GAGVSQTPSNKVTEKGKYVELRCDPISGHTALYWYRQSLGQGPEFLIYFQGTGAADDSGLPNDRFFAVRPEGSVSTLKIQRTERGDSAVYLCASSLNSMAGELFFGEGSRLTVL.

This chain joins TRBV2 and TRBJ2-6, with D perhaps TRBD1 (6 bases). Deletions cut 6 bases from V and 3 bases from J, with 12 bases between. The V gene's germline CDR1 is SNHLY and CDR2 FYNNEI. This CDR3 comprises 15 residues. CDR3 protein: CASRGAMGGANVLTF. The CDR3 region has the DNA TGTGCCAGCAGGGGGGCCATGGGTGGGGCCAACGTCCTGACTTTC. The entire variable domain, with the rest obtained from reference TRBV2 and TRBJ2-6, is as follows: EPEVTQTPSHQVTQMGQEVILRCVPISNHLYFYWYRQILGQKVEFLVSFYNNEISEKSEIFDDQFSVERPDGSNFTLKIRSTKLEDSAMYFCASRGAMGGANVLTFGAGSRLTVL.

V and J are TRBV5-1 and TRBJ1-2, with D unresolved. From germline, CDR1 is SGHRS and CDR2 YFSETQ. Between the trimmed V and J ends, which lost 3 bases and 6 bases, there was a span of 12 bases. The CDR3 totals 13 residues. CDR3 region: CASSSSLEDGYTF. CDR3 sequence (DNA): TGCGCCAGCAGCTCCAGCCTAGAGGATGGCTACACCTTC.

This clone has a single count. This sequence joins TRBV4-2 and TRBJ1-6; the match to TRBD1 covers 9 bases. V was clipped by 3 bases and J by 9 bases; unmatched bases: 9. This CDR3 contains 16 residues. Per germline, CDR1 LGHNA and CDR2 YNFKEQ. CDR3 coding DNA: TGTGCCAGCAGCCACGGAACCCGGGACAGGGTTTCACCCCTCCACTTT. Residues: CASSHGTRDRVSPLHF.

This chain connects TRBV11-2 to TRBJ1-4; 8 bases match TRBD1. V lost 4 bases to trimming and J lost 8 bases; unmatched junction nucleotides: 6. CDR3 length equals 14 residues. Germline lookup yields CDR1 SGHAT and CDR2 FQNNGV. CDR3: CASSYGQGGEKLFF. The CDR3, as DNA: TGTGCCAGCAGCTATGGACAGGGAGGGGAAAAACTGTTTTTT.

In its sample, this clone was seen once. The CDR3 here is CASMGGWGYNEQFF. CDR3 in DNA: TGTGCCAGCATGGGGGGATGGGGCTACAATGAGCAGTTCTTC. The chain has TRBV6-5 and TRBJ2-1, with D perhaps matching TRBD2 (6 bases). Germline-derived CDR1 and CDR2 are MNHEY and SVGAGI. This CDR3 has 14 residues. The ends were cut back, 7 bases at V and 3 bases at J, with 13 bases in the middle.

This rearrangement joins TRBV7-9 to TRBJ2-1, with D perhaps TRBD1 (5 bases). The CDR3 spans 16 residues. V dropped 1 base and J dropped 6 bases, with 16 bases sitting between them. Germline CDR1 and CDR2: SEHNR and FQNEAQ (reference sequence). This CDR3 reads CASSLGQGNWFNEQFF. The CDR3 DNA follows: TGTGCCAGCAGCTTAGGGCAGGGCAATTGGTTCAATGAGCAGTTCTTC. The full variable domain, with the rest looked up from reference TRBV7-9 and TRBJ2-1, is DTGVSQNPRHKITKRGQNVTFRCDPISEHNRLYWYRQTLGQGPEFLTYFQNEAQLEKSRLLSDRFSAERPKGSFSTLEIQRTEQGDSAMYLCASSLGQGNWFNEQFFGPGTRLTVL.

This clone has only a few counts. The V and J genes are TRBV19 and TRBJ1-5; the D gene is possibly TRBD1 (6 bases). V was shortened by 7 bases and J by 0 bases, with 13 bases between the two germline ends. The CDR3 is 15 residues long. Germline CDR1 LNHDA, CDR2 SQIVND (reference sequence). The CDR3 region is CASTRTVYSNQPQHF. The CDR3 DNA is TGTGCCAGTACCAGGACAGTGTATAGCAATCAGCCCCAGCATTTT.

The chain employs TRBV5-6 and TRBJ2-7, with 10 bases aligning to TRBD1. The CDR3 has 14 amino acids. V lost 4 bases to trimming and J lost 3 bases; unmatched junction nucleotides: 4. The germline CDR1 and CDR2 sequences are SGHDT and YYEEEE. The CDR3 sequence is CASSRTGGNYEQYF. In DNA form, the CDR3 reads TGTGCCAGCAGCCGGACAGGGGGGAACTACGAGCAGTACTTC.

The sample holds one count of this clone. V and J are TRBV6-5 and TRBJ1-1; 11 bases fit TRBD1. Per germline, CDR1 MNHEY and CDR2 SVGAGI. V dropped 0 bases and J dropped 5; count of bases not matched to a gene: 2. There are 15 residues in the CDR3. CDR3 DNA: TGTGCCAGCAGTTACTCCGGGACAGGGGGGACTGAAGCTTTCTTT. Translated, it gives CASSYSGTGGTEAFF.

This chain links TRBV28 with TRBJ1-1, with a possible D match to TRBD1 (5 bases). This CDR3 is built from 14 residues. From germline, CDR1 is MDHEN and CDR2 SYDVKM. The V and J ends lost 5 bases and 1 base respectively, with 11 bases between them. The CDR3 region is CASSLTGANTEAFF. In DNA form, the CDR3 reads TGTGCCAGCAGTCTTACAGGCGCGAACACTGAAGCTTTCTTT.

This chain uses TRBV2 with TRBJ2-3, with 9 bases aligning to TRBD2. The CDR3 covers 17 residues. Losses at the gene ends were 5 bases for V and 4 bases for J; bases not matched to a gene: 13. The germline V gene has CDR1 SNHLY and CDR2 FYNNEI. The CDR3 nucleotides are TGTGCCAGCAGTCCTTCCCCGGCGGGGGGGCGTGCAGATACGCAGTATTTT. This translates into CASSPSPAGGRADTQYF.

The chain combines TRBV18 with TRBJ1-3; D is ambiguous. Trimming cost V 5 bases and J 2 bases, with 10 bases left between them. Germline CDR1 reads KGHSH; CDR2 reads LQKENI. The CDR3 totals 14 residues. The CDR3 nucleotides are TGTGCCAGCTCAAAAGAGGAAGCTGGAAACACCATATATTTT. Its translation: CASSKEEAGNTIYF.

This chain joins TRBV5-8 and TRBJ2-5, with 15 bases lining up with TRBD2. The CDR3 extends over 17 amino acids. After removal of 3 bases from V and 4 bases from J, the junction contained 7 bases not matched to a gene. Looked up from germline, CDR1 is SGHTS and CDR2 is YDEGEE. CDR3: CASSSGLAGGSRETQYF. For the CDR3, the DNA is TGTGCCAGCAGCTCCGGACTAGCGGGGGGGTCTCGAGAGACCCAGTACTTC.

This clone was seen a handful of times. V gene TRBV19 combines with J gene TRBJ2-7, with D maybe TRBD1 (6 bases). CDR3 size: 14 residues. V was trimmed by 6 bases and J by 3 bases, leaving 15 bases between them. From germline, CDR1 is LNHDA and CDR2 SQIVND (reference sequence). The CDR3, as DNA: TGTGCCAGTAGACCCAGGGGTTCGCGCTACGAGCAGTACTTC. Protein product: CASRPRGSRYEQYF.

V gene TRBV7-9 combines with J gene TRBJ2-3; weak D call: TRBD2 (5 bases). Germline V gene data show CDR1 as SEHNR and CDR2 as FQNEAQ (reference sequence). This CDR3 has 14 residues. V shed 4 bases and J shed 1 base, with 9 bases lying between them. The CDR3 region is CASSYAGGTDTQYF. The CDR3, as DNA: TGTGCCAGCAGCTACGCCGGGGGCACAGATACGCAGTATTTT.

A single count supports this clone. V and J are TRBV12-3 or TRBV12-4 and TRBJ1-1; no clear D. Trimming removed 5 bases at V and 3 bases at J, with 10 bases between. This CDR3 comprises 13 residues. The CDR3, as DNA: TGTGCCAGCAGTACCACACGATACACTGAAGCTTTCTTT. Translated, it gives CASSTTRYTEAFF.

The rearrangement joins TRBV5-1 to TRBJ2-3, with 16 positions matching TRBD2. V gave up 3 bases and J gave up 3 bases; unmatched junction bases: 4. The length of the CDR3 is 17 residues. Germline V gene lookup returns CDR1 SGHRS and CDR2 YFSETQ. This CDR3 is CASSSGTSGGATDTQYF. The CDR3 nucleotides are TGCGCCAGCAGCTCCGGGACTAGCGGGGGGGCAACAGATACGCAGTATTTT. The full variable domain, with the rest looked up from reference TRBV5-1 and TRBJ2-3, is KAGVTQTPRYLIKTRGQQVTLSCSPISGHRSVSWYQQTPGQGLQFLFEYFSETQRNKGNFPGRFSGRQFSNSRSEMNVSTLELGDSALYLCASSSGTSGGATDTQYFGPGTRLTVL.

This clone occurred a few times. This chain joins TRBV4-1 and TRBJ1-1; D is uncertain. CDR3 length: 13 residues. Trimming pared 1 base from V and 4 bases from J, leaving 7 bases between. Germline CDR1 is MGHRA and CDR2 is YSYEKL. The CDR3 reads CASSQGRSTEAFF. The CDR3 region has the DNA TGCGCCAGCAGCCAAGGGAGGAGCACTGAAGCTTTCTTT.

V gene TRBV25-1 combines with J gene TRBJ1-1; 9 bases agree with TRBD1. CDR3 length equals 14 residues. Germline V gene lookup returns CDR1 MGHDK and CDR2 SYGVNS. After removal of 4 bases from V and 4 bases from J, the junction contained 4 bases not matched to a gene. CDR3 bases: TGTGCCAGCAGTGTGGGGACAGGGCCCACTGAAGCTTTCTTT. Encoded protein: CASSVGTGPTEAFF.

The V call is TRBV18, the J call TRBJ2-4, with TRBD2 as a possible D gene (5 bases). CDR1 KGHSH and CDR2 LQKENI come from the germline V gene. This CDR3 has 15 amino acids. The germline V and J ends were trimmed by 1 base and 2 bases, with 9 bases remaining between them. CDR3 in amino acids: CASSPLEGTKNIQYF. CDR3 nucleotides: TGTGCCAGCTCACCACTAGAGGGAACCAAAAACATTCAGTACTTC.

The CDR3 here is CASRARVTDTQYF. The CDR3 nucleotides read TGTGCCAGTAGGGCCCGGGTCACAGATACGCAGTATTTT. The gene calls are TRBV19 and TRBJ2-3, with D unclear. This CDR3 region has 13 residues. Trimming removed 6 bases at V and 2 bases at J, with 9 bases between. Per the germline V gene, CDR1 is LNHDA and CDR2 is SQIVND (reference sequence).

This chain links TRBV5-1 with TRBJ2-3; 12 nucleotides line up with TRBD2. Germline CDR1 is SGHRS and CDR2 is YFSETQ. This CDR3 region has 15 residues. V was clipped by 2 bases and J by 4 bases; unmatched bases: 2. This chain's CDR3 is CASSFPSGGADTQYF. CDR3 in DNA: TGCGCCAGCAGCTTCCCTAGCGGGGGGGCAGATACGCAGTATTTT. The full variable domain, with the rest looked up from reference TRBV5-1 and TRBJ2-3, is KAGVTQTPRYLIKTRGQQVTLSCSPISGHRSVSWYQQTPGQGLQFLFEYFSETQRNKGNFPGRFSGRQFSNSRSEMNVSTLELGDSALYLCASSFPSGGADTQYFGPGTRLTVL.